The rows below give T cell receptor beta chains drawn from one sample of a study of T cells in Graves' hyperthyroidism and ophthalmopathy. Each CDR3 protein gets one entry after TCRdb re-called the multiplex PCR reads with MiXCR. The sample shows around 400,000 distinct CDR3 sequences, approximately 25% of them seen only once. Material: blood. These receptors were taken from a man over 45 with Graves' hyperthyroidism. Each CDR3 is given with its conserved first and last residue. The D gene is left open where the match is weak. The listing skips clone size in some rows; elsewhere it reads once, few, many or a size class.

>many|.|TRBV18|TRBJ2-7
CASSPSTGTYEQYF
TGTGCCAGCTCACCATCCACAGGGACCTACGAGCAGTACTTC
>many|.|TRBV3-1|TRBJ1-2
CASSQDLGQGRDYGYTF
TGTGCCAGCAGCCAAGATCTTGGGCAAGGGCGGGACTATGGCTACACCTTC
>.|.|TRBV6-2/TRBV6-3|TRBJ2-3
CASSSGTGTDTQYF
TGTGCCAGCAGTTCCGGGACCGGAACAGATACGCAGTATTTT
>few|TRBD2|TRBV20-1|TRBJ2-3
CSARQTSGRMETQYF
TGCAGTGCTAGACAGACTAGCGGGAGAATGGAAACGCAGTATTTT
>many|.|TRBV18|TRBJ2-1
CASSTGIGDEQFF
TGTGCCAGCTCCACAGGGATCGGAGATGAGCAGTTCTTC
>many|.|TRBV6-1|TRBJ2-3
CASRRDGTDTQYF
TGTGCCAGCAGGCGGGACGGAACAGATACGCAGTATTTT
>.|.|TRBV20-1|TRBJ2-5
CSARRSQGTGETQYF
TGCAGTGCTAGACGTTCGCAGGGGACGGGGGAGACCCAGTACTTC
>many|.|TRBV24-1|TRBJ2-7
CATSDWGIDEQYF
TGTGCCACCAGTGATTGGGGCATCGACGAGCAGTACTTC
>.|.|TRBV11-3|TRBJ2-3
CASSTTGVYTQYF
TGTGCCAGCAGCACGACTGGAGTGTATACGCAGTATTTT
>few|.|TRBV29-1|TRBJ2-4
CSVEDLNIQYF
TGCAGCGTTGAAGACTTAAACATTCAGTACTTC
>.|.|TRBV5-6|TRBJ2-3
CASSLGIGGSADTQYF
TGTGCCAGCAGCTTGGGAATTGGGGGGAGCGCAGATACGCAGTATTTT
>few|.|TRBV7-3|TRBJ1-3
CAGQAPGNTIYF
TGTGCCGGCCAGGCTCCTGGAAACACCATATATTTT
>.|.|TRBV10-2|TRBJ2-1
CASGTAPDWRSSYNEQFF
TGCGCCAGCGGGACTGCACCGGACTGGAGGAGCTCCTACAATGAGCAGTTCTTC
>.|.|TRBV20-1|TRBJ2-1
CSATGLYRGVYEQFF
TGCAGTGCTACGGGACTTTATCGAGGGGTCTATGAGCAGTTCTTC
>many|.|TRBV27|TRBJ2-5
CASSSGTDGAQYF
TGTGCCAGCAGTTCCGGAACTGACGGGGCCCAGTACTTC
>once|.|TRBV27|TRBJ2-5
CASSNSARRFQETQYF
TGTGCCAGCAGTAATTCGGCCAGGCGGTTCCAAGAGACCCAGTACTTC
>few|.|TRBV4-2|TRBJ2-3
CASSQDVLARDTQYF
TGTGCCAGCAGCCAAGACGTCCTAGCTCGAGATACGCAGTATTTT
>.|.|TRBV28|TRBJ2-1
CASIVSGDPNEQFF
TGTGCCAGCATAGTTTCTGGGGATCCCAATGAGCAGTTCTTC
>many|TRBD2|TRBV28|TRBJ2-1
CASHTLASGYNEQFF
TGTGCCAGTCATACGTTGGCTAGCGGGTACAATGAGCAGTTCTTC
>few|.|TRBV6-1|TRBJ1-1
CAMGRSLTEAFF
TGTGCCATGGGACGGTCACTCACTGAAGCTTTCTTT
>.|.|TRBV5-1|TRBJ2-2
CASSLVMGESTGELFF
TGCGCCAGCAGCTTGGTAATGGGGGAGAGCACCGGGGAGCTGTTTTTT
>few|TRBD2|TRBV2|TRBJ2-1
CASSGRTSVYYNEQFF
TGTGCCAGCAGTGGACGGACTAGCGTTTACTACAATGAGCAGTTCTTC
>few|.|TRBV6-1|TRBJ2-3
CASRGSGTDTQYF
TGTGCCAGCCGGGGTAGCGGCACAGATACGCAGTATTTT
>.|.|TRBV5-1|TRBJ1-2
CASSLDSGGTYGYTF
TGCGCCAGCAGCTTGGATTCCGGGGGAACCTATGGCTACACCTTC
>.|TRBD1|TRBV9|TRBJ1-5
CASSAQGDQPQHF
TGTGCCAGCAGCGCTCAGGGGGATCAGCCCCAGCATTTT
>few|.|TRBV5-1|TRBJ2-1
CASSLYRYNEQFF
TGTGCCAGCAGCTTATACAGGTACAATGAGCAGTTCTTC